Below, 27 T cell receptor beta chains from the same sample are listed, as sequenced in a study of CD8 T cells in Susac syndrome. When the RNA was reverse transcribed, random hexamers were used with an input of 0.5 to 1 ug. TCRdb used MiXCR to reprocess the immunoSEQ multiplex PCR reads, holding one entry per CDR3 protein. The table records about 300,000 distinct CDR3 sequences, 70% to 90% of them present only once. Sample: CD8+ T cells from PBMCs. Receptors originate from a human donor with multiple sclerosis.

The genes are TRBV29-1 and TRBJ1-1, with D possibly matching TRBD1 (5 bases). This CDR3 comprises 13 residues. Germline CDR1 SQVTM, CDR2 ANQGSEA. V was clipped by 3 bases and J by 4 bases, with 12 bases between them. The CDR3 bases are TGCAGCGTTGAGGGGGGGGATGCCACTGAAGCTTTCTTT. Its translation is CSVEGGDATEAFF.

The chain is built from TRBV24-1 and TRBJ2-1, with D possibly TRBD2 on 5 matching bases. This CDR3 region has 18 residues. The V end lost 0 bases, the J end lost 5 bases, and 19 bases lay between the germline ends. Germline lookup yields CDR1 KGHDR and CDR2 SFDVKD. The CDR3 DNA reads TGTGCCACCAGTGATTTGCGTGGGCTAGCTGGATCAAACAATGAGCAGTTCTTC. Amino acids: CATSDLRGLAGSNNEQFF.

This chain joins TRBV4-2 and TRBJ1-1; D remains ambiguous. The germline CDR1 and CDR2 sequences are LGHNA and YNFKEQ. CDR3 length: 15 amino acids. Trimming removed 4 bases at V and 1 base at J, with 13 bases between. CDR3 coding DNA: TGTGCCAGCAGCCCCTCAGGACCGTCGAACACTGAAGCTTTCTTT. It codes for CASSPSGPSNTEAFF.

J is TRBJ2-1 and V is TRBV19; perhaps TRBD1 as D (6 bases). Germline values: CDR1 LNHDA, CDR2 SQIVND (reference sequence). The CDR3 consists of 13 residues. Deletions cut 1 base from V and 7 bases from J, with 8 bases between. In DNA, the CDR3 is TGTGCCAGTAGTATAGGACAGGCGAATGAGCAGTTCTTC. As protein: CASSIGQANEQFF. Supplemented by reference TRBV19 and TRBJ2-1, the full variable domain reads DGGITQSPKYLFRKEGQNVTLSCEQNLNHDAMYWYRQDPGQGLRLIYYSQIVNDFQKGDIAEGYSVSREKKESFPLTVTSAQKNPTAFYLCASSIGQANEQFFGPGTRLTVL.

The rearrangement links TRBV4-1 to TRBJ2-7, with TRBD1 identical over 10 bases. The CDR3 is 15 residues long. CDR1 is MGHRA and CDR2 is YSYEKL in the germline V gene. Trimming at V came to 4 bases and at J to 5 bases, leaving 8 bases not matched to a gene. The CDR3: CASSREDRGYHEQYF. CDR3 sequence (DNA): TGCGCCAGCAGCCGAGAGGACAGGGGGTACCACGAGCAGTACTTC.

This chain joins TRBV27 and TRBJ2-7; 9 nucleotides match TRBD2. The CDR3 has 16 residues. Germline CDR1 reads MNHEY; CDR2 reads SMNVEV (reference sequence). The V gene end was trimmed by 5 bases and the J gene end by 0 bases; junction bases not matched to a gene: 8. In nucleotides, the CDR3 is TGTGCCAGCAGTCCCTTAATAGCGGGAGTCTCCTACGAGCAGTACTTC. Its translation: CASSPLIAGVSYEQYF.

The CDR3 spells CASSQERTGVVTNEKLFF. Here the CDR3 DNA reads TGTGCCAGCAGCCAAGAACGGACAGGGGTTGTAACTAATGAAAAACTGTTTTTT. The chain links TRBV3-1 to TRBJ1-4; 9 positions match TRBD1. Germline CDR1 and CDR2: LGHDT and YNNKEL (reference sequence). The CDR3 is 18 amino acids. The ends lost 0 bases at V and 1 base at J; junction bases unmatched: 6.

The chain recombines TRBV5-4 with TRBJ2-3; TRBD2 agrees at 7 bases. The junction had 4 bases not matched to a gene; V was cut back by 0 bases and J by 6 bases. Per germline, CDR1 SGHNT and CDR2 YYREEE (reference sequence). The CDR3 sequence is 14 residues long. Here the CDR3 reads CASSLGLAKDTQYF. The CDR3, as DNA: TGTGCCAGCAGCTTGGGACTAGCTAAGGATACGCAGTATTTT.

The V call is TRBV28, the J call TRBJ1-1; 8 bases align to TRBD1. After removal of 5 bases from V and 6 bases from J, the junction contained 8 bases not matched to a gene. From germline, CDR1 is MDHEN and CDR2 SYDVKM. The length of the CDR3 is 14 residues. The CDR3 spells CASSPTGEGPEAFF. In DNA form, the CDR3 reads TGTGCCAGCAGTCCGACAGGGGAAGGCCCTGAAGCTTTCTTT.

J is TRBJ1-5 and V is TRBV5-6, with no clear D. Per the germline V gene, CDR1 is SGHDT and CDR2 is YYEEEE. The CDR3 covers 14 residues. V was pared by 0 bases and J by 7 bases, with 11 bases between. CDR3 DNA sequence: TGTGCCAGCAGCTTGGCAACGGGTCTCCAGCCCCAGCATTTT. The encoded protein is CASSLATGLQPQHF.

The sample holds one count of this clonotype. V and J are TRBV19 and TRBJ1-1; maybe TRBD1 (5 bases). The CDR3 extends over 15 amino acids. Trimming shortened V by 3 bases and J by 4 bases, and 15 bases separated the two germline ends. The germline V gene encodes CDR1 LNHDA and CDR2 SQIVND (reference sequence). CDR3 DNA: TGTGCCAGTAGTATGGGCAGGGTAGGGGTCACTGAAGCTTTCTTT. Its translation: CASSMGRVGVTEAFF. The whole variable domain, filled in from reference TRBV19 and TRBJ1-1, reads DGGITQSPKYLFRKEGQNVTLSCEQNLNHDAMYWYRQDPGQGLRLIYYSQIVNDFQKGDIAEGYSVSREKKESFPLTVTSAQKNPTAFYLCASSMGRVGVTEAFFGQGTRLTVV.

The V call is TRBV4-3, the J call TRBJ2-1; D may match TRBD1 or TRBD2 (5 bases each). This CDR3 comprises 17 residues. Trimming removed 0 bases from V and 0 bases from J, with 12 bases in between. The germline CDR1 and CDR2 sequences are LGHNA and YSLEER. CDR3 sequence: CASSQDRGAGSYNEQFF. CDR3 DNA: TGCGCCAGCAGCCAAGATCGAGGGGCAGGCTCCTACAATGAGCAGTTCTTC.

CDR3 sequence: CSARTSWSSYNEQFF. The CDR3, as DNA: TGCAGTGCCCGGACTAGCTGGAGCTCCTACAATGAGCAGTTCTTC. This chain joins TRBV20-1 and TRBJ2-1; 8 bases are a match to TRBD2. Germline V CDR1 and CDR2: DFQATT, SNEGSKA (reference sequence). The CDR3 spans 15 residues. Losses at the gene ends were 6 bases for V and 0 bases for J; bases not matched to a gene: 7.

The chain has TRBV29-1 and TRBJ2-7; D not resolved. The CDR3 is made up of 11 amino acids. Germline assignment: CDR1 SQVTM and CDR2 ANQGSEA. V was clipped by 7 bases and J by 5 bases, with 12 bases between them. The CDR3 DNA reads as TGCAGCGGAAGTAATCGGGACGAGCAGTACTTC. Its protein is CSGSNRDEQYF.

The CDR3 coding sequence is TGCAGTGCTAGAGGAACAGCCCCTGAAGCTTTCTTT. This translates into CSARGTAPEAFF. V gene TRBV20-1 combines with J gene TRBJ1-1; D is undetermined. The CDR3 sequence is 12 residues long. Looked up from germline, CDR1 is DFQATT and CDR2 is SNEGSKA (reference sequence). V gave up 1 base and J gave up 6 bases, with 9 bases separating them.

The chain employs TRBV7-3 and TRBJ2-1; D perhaps matches TRBD2 (6 bases). CDR1 is SGHTA, CDR2 FQGTGA, per germline. Deletions cut 5 bases from V and 3 bases from J, with 17 bases between. The CDR3 contains 16 residues. The CDR3 DNA follows: TGTGCCAGCAGCCCGCTGGGGGACTCCTTCTACAATGAGCAGTTCTTC. It is translated as CASSPLGDSFYNEQFF.

The chain carries TRBV6-5 and TRBJ1-1; 7 bases align to TRBD1. The CDR3 is 17 residues long. Germline V gene data show CDR1 as MNHEY and CDR2 as SVGAGI. Trimming removed 0 bases from V and 2 bases from J; junction bases left unmatched: 9. In nucleotides, the CDR3 is TGTGCCAGCAGTTACTCCGGCAGGGGGTCCCTAAACACTGAAGCTTTCTTT. Amino acid sequence: CASSYSGRGSLNTEAFF.

The V call is TRBV15, the J call TRBJ2-5, with D tentatively TRBD2 (6 bases). This CDR3 region has 14 residues. The V and J ends lost 5 bases and 1 base respectively, with 11 bases between them. Germline CDR1 is LNHNV and CDR2 is YYDKDF (reference sequence). The CDR3 nucleotides read TGTGCCACCAGCCGACGGGACTTCCAAGAGACCCAGTACTTC. It yields the protein CATSRRDFQETQYF.

J is TRBJ2-7 and V is TRBV5-6; tentative D call: TRBD1 (5 bases). The CDR3 extends over 14 amino acids. Germline CDR1 and CDR2: SGHDT and YYEEEE. The V end was cut by 3 bases, the J end by 1 base, with 11 bases between. In DNA, the CDR3 is TGTGCCAGCAGCTGGGGCTCACAGTCCTACGAGCAGTACTTC. This gives the protein CASSWGSQSYEQYF.

As DNA, the CDR3 is TGTGCCAGCAGTTTAGGGACAGGCCAAGGCCTCGCGGATACGCAGTATTTT. It encodes CASSLGTGQGLADTQYF. The rearrangement uses TRBV28 and TRBJ2-3, with 8 bases aligning to TRBD1. CDR1 and CDR2 (germline): MDHEN, SYDVKM. The CDR3 is made up of 17 amino acids. V trimming: 2 bases; J trimming: 6 bases; junction bases outside the gene matches: 13.

The CDR3 sequence is CASRMGGADQFF. CDR3 DNA sequence: TGTGCCAGCAGGATGGGGGGCGCGGATCAGTTCTTC. The gene calls are TRBV11-2 and TRBJ2-1; TRBD1 or TRBD2 may be the D gene (6 bases each). The V end lost 6 bases, the J end lost 13 bases, and 16 bases lay between the germline ends. This CDR3 contains 12 residues. Germline values: CDR1 SGHAT, CDR2 FQNNGV.

This clonotype was recorded once. The genes are TRBV4-3 and TRBJ1-2; D remains ambiguous. The CDR3 length is 15 residues. The germline V and J ends were trimmed by 0 bases and 0 bases, with 8 bases remaining between them. CDR1 and CDR2 (germline): LGHNA, YSLEER. Written as DNA, the CDR3 is TGCGCCAGCAGCCAAGAGTTCGGAGCTAACTATGGCTACACCTTC. This codes for CASSQEFGANYGYTF.

The chain couples TRBV19 to TRBJ2-2; 10 nucleotides agree with TRBD1. V was clipped by 6 bases and J by 4 bases; unmatched bases: 11. The CDR3 loop spans 17 amino acids. Germline V lookup: CDR1 LNHDA, CDR2 SQIVND (reference sequence). The CDR3 DNA reads as TGTGCCAGTAGACCTAGGACAGGGGGAACTGGCACCGGGGAGCTGTTTTTT. This gives the protein CASRPRTGGTGTGELFF.

The chain links TRBV28 to TRBJ2-7; possible D gene TRBD2, 5 bases. CDR1 MDHEN and CDR2 SYDVKM come from the germline V gene. Trimming took 4 bases from V and 0 from J, leaving 22 bases between them. CDR3 length: 18 amino acids. CDR3 amino acids: CASSSKPYGVIYSYEQYF. CDR3 DNA: TGTGCCAGCAGTTCTAAACCCTACGGGGTGATATACTCCTACGAGCAGTACTTC.

J is TRBJ2-7 and V is TRBV10-3, with unresolved D. Trimming removed 11 bases at V and 3 bases at J, with 17 bases between. Germline CDR1 is ENHRY and CDR2 is SYGVKD. This CDR3 region has 13 residues. This chain's CDR3 is CAVGRPGIYEQYF. CDR3 DNA sequence: TGTGCCGTCGGCCGCCCTGGGATCTACGAGCAGTACTTC.

This clonotype was observed a few times. This chain uses TRBV4-1 with TRBJ1-1; the D is unclear. Germline CDR1 is MGHRA and CDR2 is YSYEKL. The CDR3 length is 13 residues. With 3 bases removed from V and 1 base from J, the gap between germline ends came to 6 bases. CDR3 sequence reads: CASSQGRNTEAFF. CDR3 DNA sequence: TGCGCCAGCAGCCAGGGGAGGAACACTGAAGCTTTCTTT.

The table lists this clonotype with a few counts. This sequence joins TRBV7-9 and TRBJ2-1; 10 nucleotides match TRBD2. V was clipped by 1 base and J by 15 bases; unmatched bases: 9. The CDR3 spans 14 residues. Looked up from germline, CDR1 is SEHNR and CDR2 is FQNEAQ (reference sequence). The CDR3 nucleotides are TGTGCCAGCAGCTTAGGGGGCCCGAAGCGGGAGGGGTTCTTC. This encodes CASSLGGPKREGFF.